These T cell receptor beta chains were read from a single sample in a study of memory CD4+ T cells and cytomegalovirus serostatus. The repertoire was sequenced with immunoSEQ multiplex PCR; TCRdb's copy has only in-frame clones and lacks some. The data show under 35,000 clones, about 75% seen once. The sequenced material came from memory CD4+ T cells from blood. The receptor source for this set is an adult in good health and CMV-seronegative. Some clones in this sample may be carry-over from other donors' samples. The CDR3 runs from the conserved cysteine through the conserved F or W. The D gene is left open where the match is weak. A row's size may be missing; if present it is once, few, many or a size class.

V	J	D	size	CDR3	DNA
TRBV4-2	TRBJ1-1	TRBD1	.	CASSQVPGQGNTEAFF	TGTGCCAGCAGCCAAGTCCCGGGACAGGGGAATACTGAAGCTTTCTTT
TRBV5-6	TRBJ2-2	.	.	CASSSVGHLFF	TGTGCCAGCAGCTCGGTCGGACATCTGTTTTTT
TRBV5-5	TRBJ2-7	.	.	CASRGGGPYEQYF	TGTGCCAGTAGGGGAGGGGGGCCGTACGAGCAGTACTTC
TRBV7-6	TRBJ1-5	.	.	CASSLGGRNYQPQHF	TGTGCCAGCAGCTTAGGGGGGAGGAATTATCAGCCCCAGCATTTT
TRBV7-2	TRBJ1-2	TRBD1	.	CASSLGRGRGQNYGYTF	TGTGCCAGCAGCTTAGGCCGGGGCAGGGGGCAGAACTATGGCTACACCTTC
TRBV25-1	TRBJ1-1	TRBD1	few	CASSGDRPEAFF	TGTGCCAGCAGTGGGGACAGACCTGAAGCTTTCTTT
TRBV5-4	TRBJ1-1	TRBD1	few	CASSLDRGPSEAFF	TGTGCCAGCAGCTTGGACAGGGGACCTTCTGAAGCTTTCTTT
TRBV10-1	TRBJ2-1	.	.	CASSESGGYNEQFF	TGCGCCAGCAGTGAGTCAGGGGGGTACAATGAGCAGTTCTTC
TRBV19	TRBJ2-1	.	.	CASSMVWGGANNEQFF	TGTGCCAGTAGTATGGTTTGGGGGGGGGCCAACAATGAGCAGTTCTTC
TRBV6-6	TRBJ2-3	TRBD1	.	CASTEGQGVDTQYF	TGTGCCAGCACCGAGGGACAGGGGGTAGATACGCAGTATTTT
TRBV5-1	TRBJ2-7	.	once	CASSLIPEGSYEQYF	TGCGCCAGCAGCTTGATTCCAGAAGGCTCCTACGAGCAGTACTTC
TRBV30	TRBJ1-1	.	.	CAWSGADGGNTEAFF	TGTGCCTGGAGTGGGGCCGACGGGGGGAACACTGAAGCTTTCTTT
TRBV6-6	TRBJ2-3	TRBD2	.	CASRYGAGGSTDTQYF	TGTGCCAGCCGATACGGGGCGGGGGGTAGCACAGATACGCAGTATTTT
TRBV6-5	TRBJ1-2	.	.	CASSQAVHNYGYTF	TGTGCCAGCAGTCAGGCCGTTCATAACTATGGCTACACCTTC
TRBV5-1	TRBJ2-5	.	.	CASSLGVDLGTQYF	TGCGCCAGCAGCTTGGGGGTGGATCTCGGTACCCAGTACTTC
TRBV19	TRBJ1-2	.	once	CASFTPGLSNYGYTF	TGTGCCAGTTTTACTCCGGGACTATCTAACTATGGCTACACCTTC
TRBV19	TRBJ1-3	.	.	CASSPRGLAGQYSGNTIYF	TGTGCCAGTAGTCCCCGGGGGCTCGCCGGTCAGTACTCTGGAAACACCATATATTTT
TRBV6-5	TRBJ1-2	.	.	CASTRGGGAPGYTF	TGTGCCAGCACCCGGGGAGGGGGGGCGCCTGGCTACACCTTC
TRBV7-9	TRBJ1-2	.	.	CASSLRGSYGYTF	TGTGCCAGCAGCTTACGGGGCAGCTATGGCTACACCTTC
TRBV5-4	TRBJ2-7	TRBD1	.	CASSFWDRVSYEQYF	TGTGCCAGCAGCTTCTGGGACAGGGTTTCCTACGAGCAGTACTTC
TRBV4-2	TRBJ2-3	.	.	CASSLMWGQSTDTQYF	TGTGCCAGCAGTCTGATGTGGGGGCAGAGCACAGATACGCAGTATTTT
TRBV5-5	TRBJ2-5	.	.	CASSLGQRQETQYF	TGTGCCAGCAGCTTAGGACAGCGCCAAGAGACCCAGTACTTC